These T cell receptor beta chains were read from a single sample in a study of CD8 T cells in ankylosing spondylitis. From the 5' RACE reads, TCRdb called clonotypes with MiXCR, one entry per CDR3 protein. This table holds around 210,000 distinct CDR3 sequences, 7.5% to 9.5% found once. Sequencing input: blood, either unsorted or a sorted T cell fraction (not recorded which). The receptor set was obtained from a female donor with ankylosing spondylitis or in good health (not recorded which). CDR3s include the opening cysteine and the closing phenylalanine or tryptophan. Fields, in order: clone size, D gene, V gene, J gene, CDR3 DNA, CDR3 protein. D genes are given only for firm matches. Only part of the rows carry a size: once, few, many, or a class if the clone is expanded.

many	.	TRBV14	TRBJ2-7	TGTGCCAGCAGCCTGCTCCCGGGACTTCAAACCCCCTACGAGCAGTACTTC	CASSLLPGLQTPYEQYF
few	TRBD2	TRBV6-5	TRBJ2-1	TGTGCCAGCAGTTACGGGGGGCTAGCGGGGAATGAGCAGTTCTTC	CASSYGGLAGNEQFF
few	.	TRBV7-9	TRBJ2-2	TGTGCCAGCAGCTTAGATCCCCCGGAAACCGGGGAGCTGTTTTTT	CASSLDPPETGELFF
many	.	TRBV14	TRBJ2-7	TGTGCCAGCAGCCAAGAATCCGCCTTCTCCGGCGAGCAGTACTTC	CASSQESAFSGEQYF
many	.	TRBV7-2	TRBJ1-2	TGTGCCAGCAGCTTGAATGGGGGGGACTATGGCTACACCTTC	CASSLNGGDYGYTF
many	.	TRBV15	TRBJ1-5	TGTGCCACCAGCCTGAGAGGGTTCAATCAGCCCCAGCATTTT	CATSLRGFNQPQHF
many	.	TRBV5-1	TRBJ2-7	TGCGCCAGCAGCTTGGGACAGTCCTACTCCTACGAGCAGTACTTC	CASSLGQSYSYEQYF
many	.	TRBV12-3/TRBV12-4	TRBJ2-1	TGTGCCAGCAGTTTTGCACAGGTTTCCTACAATGAGCAGTTCTTC	CASSFAQVSYNEQFF
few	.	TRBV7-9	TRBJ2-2	TGTGCCAGCAGTTCTTTGTACCGGGACTTAGAGGCCGGGGAGCTGTTTTTT	CASSSLYRDLEAGELFF
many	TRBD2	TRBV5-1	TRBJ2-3	TGCGCCAGCCGGGACTACCTCACAGATACGCAGTATTTT	CASRDYLTDTQYF
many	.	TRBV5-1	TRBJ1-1	TGCGCCAGCAGCCCGGGCCAGGCTTCTGAAGCTTTCTTT	CASSPGQASEAFF
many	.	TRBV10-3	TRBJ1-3	TGTGCCATCGGGGGTGAAATTCCTGGAAACACCATATATTTT	CAIGGEIPGNTIYF
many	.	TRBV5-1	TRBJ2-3	TGCGCCAGCAGCACTATCCGGGCCCCTGGCGCAGATACGCAGTATTTT	CASSTIRAPGADTQYF
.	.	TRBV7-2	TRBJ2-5	TGTGCCAGCAGGGACGGGGGAGACCAGTACTTC	CASRDGGDQYF
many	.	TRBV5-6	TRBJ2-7	TGTGCCAGCAGCTCGCGTCAAAAAAGGAGCTCCTACGAGCAGTACTTC	CASSSRQKRSSYEQYF
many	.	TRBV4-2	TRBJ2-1	TGTGCCAGCAGCCAAGATTCGGAGACCGTCCACAATGAGCAGTTCTTC	CASSQDSETVHNEQFF
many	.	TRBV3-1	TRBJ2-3	TGTGCCAGCAGGTCGACCTTTCCCACAGATACGCAGTATTTT	CASRSTFPTDTQYF
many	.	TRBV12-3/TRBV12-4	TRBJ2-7	TGTGCCAGCAGTTCCGGGATGAGGTACGAGCAGTACTTC	CASSSGMRYEQYF
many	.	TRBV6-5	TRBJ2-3	TGTGCCAGCAGTTACTCGCGGGGAAGGTCAGATACGCAGTATTTT	CASSYSRGRSDTQYF
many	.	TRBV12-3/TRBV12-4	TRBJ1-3	TGTGCCAGCAGTTTGCCTCGGGGAAACACCATATATTTT	CASSLPRGNTIYF
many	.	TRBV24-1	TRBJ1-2	TGTGCCACCAGCGGCGGACAGTACTATGGCTACACCTTC	CATSGGQYYGYTF
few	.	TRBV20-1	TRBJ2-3	TGCTGTGCTAGAGATTTTGGAGGGTTCACAGATACGCAGTATTTT	CCARDFGGFTDTQYF
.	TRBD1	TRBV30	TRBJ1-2	TGTGCCTGGATGAGTCAGACAGGGCAGAGGGATGGCTACACCTTC	CAWMSQTGQRDGYTF
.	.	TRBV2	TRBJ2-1	TGTGCCAGCAGGGCCGAGCGGGCTCAGTACAATGAGCAGTTCTTC	CASRAERAQYNEQFF
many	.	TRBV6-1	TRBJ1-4	TGTGCCAGCAGTAATGGACAGAAGACTAGTGAAAAACTGTTTTTT	CASSNGQKTSEKLFF
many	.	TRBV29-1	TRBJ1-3	TGCAGCGTTACAGTGAGCTCTGGAAACACCATATATTTT	CSVTVSSGNTIYF
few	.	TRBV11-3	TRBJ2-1	TGTGCCAGCAGCCCCGGGGAGGTTAGCCATGAGCAGTTCTTC	CASSPGEVSHEQFF
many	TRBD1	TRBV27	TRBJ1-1	TGTGCCAGCAGGGGGACAGTCAAGCAGAACACTGAAGCTTTCTTT	CASRGTVKQNTEAFF
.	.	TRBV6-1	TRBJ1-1	TGTGCCAGCCTAAGGAGGGCCAACACTGAAGCTTTCTTT	CASLRRANTEAFF
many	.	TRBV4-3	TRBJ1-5	TGCGCCAGCAGCCTAGCTAGCTACAATCAGCCCCAGCATTTT	CASSLASYNQPQHF
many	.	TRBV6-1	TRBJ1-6	TGTGCCAGCAGTGAACGGTTGATCGGTAATTCACCCCTCCACTTT	CASSERLIGNSPLHF
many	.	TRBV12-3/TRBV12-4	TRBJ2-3	TGTGCCAGCAGTTTAGACCCCGGAATCACAGATACGCAGTATTTT	CASSLDPGITDTQYF
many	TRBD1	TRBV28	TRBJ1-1	TGTGCCAGCAGTCCCCCCGGACAGGGAGGTACGTCAGTGGGAGCTTTCTTT	CASSPPGQGGTSVGAFF
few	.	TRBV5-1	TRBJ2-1	TGCGCCAGCAGGCAGACCTACAATGAGCAAAAGTTCTTC	CASRQTYNEQKFF
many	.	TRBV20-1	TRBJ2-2	TGCAGTGCTACATCCACCGGGGAGCTGTTTTTT	CSATSTGELFF
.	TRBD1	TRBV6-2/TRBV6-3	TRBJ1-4	TGTGCCAGCAGCCGCCGGGGACAGCAAGAAAAACTGTTTTTT	CASSRRGQQEKLFF
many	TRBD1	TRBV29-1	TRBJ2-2	TGCAGCGTTGAAAAAGGACAGGGGACCGGGGAGCTGTTTTTT	CSVEKGQGTGELFF
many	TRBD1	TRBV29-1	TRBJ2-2	TGCAGCGTCGCAACCCAGGGGGACACCGGGGAGCTGTTTTTT	CSVATQGDTGELFF
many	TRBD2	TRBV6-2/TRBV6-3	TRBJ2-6	TGTGCCAGCAGTTACTCGAGAGGGAGGGGTATGGAGTCTGGGGCCAACGTCCTGACTTTC	CASSYSRGRGMESGANVLTF
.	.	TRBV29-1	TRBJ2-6	TGCAGCGTTGGGGTGGCTGGGGCCAACGTCCTGACTTTC	CSVGVAGANVLTF
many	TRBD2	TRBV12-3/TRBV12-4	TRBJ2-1	TGTGCCAGCACCGGGGGGTGGAATGAGCAGTTCTTC	CASTGGWNEQFF
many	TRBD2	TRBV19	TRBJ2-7	TGTGCCAGTAGTTCAGTGGGACTAGCGGGAGATGAGCAGTACTTC	CASSSVGLAGDEQYF